Below are 8 T cell receptor beta chains sequenced from a single sample in a study of molecular identifiers for immune sequencing clone quantification. TCRdb re-called the PCR reads with MiXCR, one entry per CDR3 protein. Of a few hundred thousand distinct CDR3 sequences listed, 20% to 25% were seen once; the top ten hold about 0.84%. Specimen: naive CD8+ T cells from blood, with Jurkat cell RNA spiked in. Subset here: FACS-sorted CD8+CD4-CCR7+CD45RA+ naive T cells. The receptors come from a human donor in good health. Some libraries in this study had Jurkat cell RNA spiked in.

The V call is TRBV14, the J call TRBJ2-3; tentative D call: TRBD1 (5 bases). In germline, CDR1 is SGHDN, CDR2 FVKESK. This CDR3 has 14 amino acids. Trimming took 4 bases from V and 11 from J, leaving 19 bases between them. In DNA form, the CDR3 reads TGTGCCAGCAGCCCCCTCCAGACAGCGTGGGGGCAGTATTTT. Translated: CASSPLQTAWGQYF.

For this clonotype: A much larger clone differs by one base, so this may be a read error. The chain has TRBV7-9 and TRBJ2-3; 11 bases fit TRBD2. Germline V gene lookup returns CDR1 SEHNR and CDR2 FQNEAQ (reference sequence). The ends lost 8 bases at V and 0 bases at J; junction bases unmatched: 10. CDR3 length equals 17 residues. The CDR3 region is CASGPRTSGPSTDTQYF. As DNA, the CDR3 is TGTGCCAGCGGCCCGCGGACTAGCGGGCCTAGCACAGATACGCAGTATTTT.

This clonotype was observed a few times. The chain couples TRBV2 to TRBJ1-3, with D perhaps matching TRBD1 (6 bases). V lost 8 bases, J lost 0 bases, and 17 bases lay in between. Germline CDR1 reads SNHLY; CDR2 reads FYNNEI. There are 16 residues in the CDR3. DNA for the CDR3: TGTGCCAGCCCCTCCACAGGGTTAAACTCTGGAAACACCATATATTTT. This sequence encodes CASPSTGLNSGNTIYF.

This clonotype was observed a handful of times. This chain connects TRBV3-2 to TRBJ1-2; TRBD1 is taken as the D call from the table, unchecked against the DNA. TRBV3-2 is a known pseudogene. This CDR3 is 15 amino acids long. DNA for the CDR3: TGTGCCAGCAGCCCCCCCGGGACAGGGGGCGATGGCTACACCTTC. It specifies CASSPPGTGGDGYTF.

This clonotype has only a few counts. This chain uses TRBV6-5 with TRBJ1-3; D remains unclear. V lost 2 bases and J lost 8, with 13 bases in between. Germline V gives CDR1 MNHEY, CDR2 SVGAGI. The CDR3 contains 14 residues. CDR3 loop: CASSYGSGSDTIYF. The CDR3 region has the DNA TGTGCCAGCAGTTACGGCAGCGGGAGCGACACCATATATTTT.

A word on this clonotype: This may be a read error, as it is one base from a much larger clone. The V call is TRBV4-3, the J call TRBJ1-5, with 10 positions matching TRBD1. There are 15 residues in the CDR3. Per germline, CDR1 LGHNA and CDR2 YSLEER. The CDR3 here is CTSSQEDRGDQPQHF. The CDR3 nucleotides read TGCACCAGCAGCCAAGAGGACAGGGGGGACCAGCCCCAGCATTTT.

This clonotype was counted ten times or more. The chain uses TRBV27 and TRBJ2-1, with TRBD2 matching over 7 bases. CDR3 length: 11 residues. Germline CDR1 and CDR2: MNHEY and SMNVEV (reference sequence). V gave up 6 bases and J gave up 13 bases; unmatched junction bases: 6. The DNA for the CDR3 is TGTGCCAGCAGGATCGGGACTACCCAGTTCTTC. Encoded protein: CASRIGTTQFF.

This clonotype was counted at least ten times. The chain recombines TRBV12-3 or TRBV12-4 with TRBJ1-1, with a weak D call TRBD1 (5 bases). The length of the CDR3 is 14 residues. Trimming pared 2 bases from V and 0 bases from J, leaving 7 bases between. CDR3 sequence (DNA): TGTGCCAGCAGTTTACACAGGATGAACACTGAAGCTTTCTTT. Protein: CASSLHRMNTEAFF.